One sample yielded the 13 T cell receptor beta chains listed below, sequenced in a study of blood T cell repertoires in COVID-19. Libraries were prepared by immunoSEQ multiplex PCR; TCRdb keeps only in-frame clonotypes and omits some of them. The sample shows 150,000 to 200,000 clones, roughly 86% of them seen only once. The sample consisted of peripheral blood. These receptor sequences come from a woman aged 60-75 years who had recovered from COVID-19.

The CDR3 DNA reads as TGTGCAAGTCGCCGACGCTCGGGGAATTATTGGACCGGGGAGCTGTTTTTT. Its protein is CASRRRSGNYWTGELFF. J is TRBJ2-2 and V is TRBV12-2; the D call of TRBD2 is as the table states it, not checked on the DNA. TRBV12-2 has pseudogene status. The CDR3 extends over 17 amino acids.

This chain uses TRBV2 with TRBJ2-4; D not resolved. This CDR3 is built from 11 residues. CDR1 is SNHLY and CDR2 is FYNNEI in the germline V gene. V lost 4 bases, J lost 7 bases, and 5 bases lay in between. The CDR3 nucleotides are TGTGCCAGCAGTGCTAGTAACATTCAGTACTTC. Encoded protein: CASSASNIQYF.

This sequence joins TRBV6-5 and TRBJ2-1; 10 bases map to TRBD1. Germline V lookup: CDR1 MNHEY, CDR2 SVGAGI. V shed 8 bases, J shed 9 bases, and the junction held 7 bases outside the gene matches. This CDR3 region has 13 residues. The CDR3 DNA sequence: TGTGCCAGCGGGGGACAGGGGTTGGGTGAGCAGTTCTTC. Residues: CASGGQGLGEQFF.

The J gene is TRBJ1-5, the V gene TRBV10-3; possibly TRBD1 for D (5 bases). The CDR3 is 13 residues long. Germline assignment: CDR1 ENHRY and CDR2 SYGVKD. The V gene lost 3 bases and the J gene lost 8 bases, with 11 bases spanning the gap. The CDR3 nucleotides read TGTGCCATCAGTGACAGGGAGGTGGAGCCCCAGCATTTT. This translates into CAISDREVEPQHF.

J is TRBJ1-1 and V is TRBV2, with 10 bases identical to TRBD1. After removal of 5 bases from V and 1 base from J, the junction contained 13 bases not matched to a gene. The CDR3 has 18 amino acids. Germline V gene lookup returns CDR1 SNHLY and CDR2 FYNNEI. The DNA of the CDR3 is TGTGCCAGCAGTCCAATGCCGGGACAGGGGCTAAGGAACACTGAAGCTTTCTTT. Translation: CASSPMPGQGLRNTEAFF. Full variable domain (rest looked up from reference TRBV2 and TRBJ1-1): EPEVTQTPSHQVTQMGQEVILRCVPISNHLYFYWYRQILGQKVEFLVSFYNNEISEKSEIFDDQFSVERPDGSNFTLKIRSTKLEDSAMYFCASSPMPGQGLRNTEAFFGQGTRLTVV.

This sequence joins TRBV29-1 and TRBJ2-5; 7 bases are a match to TRBD2. The V segment lost 4 bases and the J segment 1 base; nucleotides outside the gene matches: 3. In germline, CDR1 is SQVTM, CDR2 ANQGSEA. This CDR3 has 13 amino acids. The CDR3 loop is CSVVPGGQETQYF. DNA for the CDR3: TGCAGCGTTGTTCCGGGGGGCCAAGAGACCCAGTACTTC.

V gene TRBV18 combines with J gene TRBJ2-3, with 9 positions matching TRBD1. With 2 bases clipped from V and 4 bases from J, the junction kept 10 bases outside the gene matches. Germline V gene data show CDR1 as KGHSH and CDR2 as LQKENI. The CDR3 contains 17 residues. DNA for the CDR3: TGTGCCAGCTCACCATCGTTTCGGACAGGGGTACCAGATACGCAGTATTTT. Translated, it gives CASSPSFRTGVPDTQYF. Combining the CDR3 with reference TRBV18 and TRBJ2-3 gives the whole variable domain NAGVMQNPRHLVRRRGQEARLRCSPMKGHSHVYWYRQLPEEGLKFMVYLQKENIIDESGMPKERFSAEFPKEGPSILRIQQVVRGDSAAYFCASSPSFRTGVPDTQYFGPGTRLTVL.

This sequence joins TRBV2 and TRBJ2-5; D is possibly TRBD2 (7 bases). CDR1 and CDR2 (germline): SNHLY, FYNNEI. This CDR3 has 16 residues. Trimming removed 3 bases at V and 3 bases at J, with 17 bases between. The CDR3 is CASSDPGTGGKETQYF. CDR3 nucleotides: TGTGCCAGCAGTGACCCAGGAACGGGGGGCAAAGAGACCCAGTACTTC.

Concerning this clone: Other DNA sequences from this sample encode an identical CDR3 as well. The chain carries TRBV15 and TRBJ1-4; D is perhaps TRBD1 (5 bases). Trimming took off 0 bases at V and 6 bases at J, with 11 bases between the two ends. This CDR3 is 15 amino acids long. Germline CDR1 reads LNHNV; CDR2 reads YYDKDF (reference sequence). The CDR3 nucleotides read TGTGCCACCAGCAGAGAAAAGGGGAGGGATGAAAAACTGTTTTTT. It specifies CATSREKGRDEKLFF.

This clone was picked up a small number of times. The J gene is TRBJ1-2, the V gene TRBV5-4; 7 bases are shared with TRBD1. Per germline, CDR1 SGHNT and CDR2 YYREEE (reference sequence). This CDR3 has 13 amino acids. V lost 0 bases and J lost 4; bases outside the gene matches: 0. DNA of the CDR3: TGTGCCAGCAGCTTGGGGACAGGCTATGGCTACACCTTC. It translates to CASSLGTGYGYTF.

For this clone: One junction end disagrees with the germline gene, perhaps due to a read error. The V call is TRBV9, the J call TRBJ1-2; the match to TRBD1 covers 8 bases. This CDR3 has 15 amino acids. Germline V gene data show CDR1 as SGDLS and CDR2 as YYNGEE. CDR3: CASSVENRGNYGYTF. As DNA, the CDR3 is TGTGCCAGCAGCGTAGAGAACAGGGGGAACTATGGCTACACCTTT. Full variable domain (missing parts from reference TRBV9 and TRBJ1-2): DSGVTQTPKHLITATGQRVTLRCSPRSGDLSVYWYQQSLDQGLQFLIQYYNGEERAKGNILERFSAQQFPDLHSELNLSSLELGDSALYFCASSVENRGNYGYTFGSGTRLTVV.

This clone showed up just a few times. The chain links TRBV5-4 to TRBJ1-2; tentative D call: TRBD1 (5 bases). The CDR3 length is 15 residues. Germline assignment: CDR1 SGHNT and CDR2 YYREEE (reference sequence). The germline V and J ends were trimmed by 2 bases and 6 bases, with 17 bases remaining between them. CDR3 sequence (DNA): TGTGCCAGCAGCTTCCGGGGGTCGGGGGTTAATGGCTACACCTTC. It yields the protein CASSFRGSGVNGYTF.

This clone has just one count. The CDR3 nucleotides read TGTGCCAGCAGCCCCCACAGGGAAAATGAGCAGTTCTTC. This gives the protein CASSPHRENEQFF. The chain carries TRBV28 and TRBJ2-1; D is perhaps TRBD1 (6 bases). Germline CDR1 MDHEN, CDR2 SYDVKM. V lost 6 bases and J 7 bases, leaving 13 bases between the germline ends. The CDR3 runs 13 residues.